A single sample gave rise to the 18 T cell receptor beta chains below, sequenced in a study of Ad26.COV2.S vaccination and SARS-CoV-2 variants. Treatment defined: over 15 received Ad26.COV2.S at low or high dose, single or two shots; about 5 received placebo; per-sample allocation not given. Sample collection was performed on day 63 after the first vaccine or placebo injection. Using immunoSEQ multiplex PCR, the repertoire was profiled, and TCRdb retains in-frame clones only, with some absent. The table includes some 390,000 clones, approximately 91% detected once. The sample was peripheral blood, taken in a trial of Ad26.COV2.S vaccine versus placebo. These receptors were obtained from a person aged 18-65 years who received the Ad26.COV2.S COVID-19 vaccine or a placebo.

This clone was seen just once. Here the CDR3 reads CASSVTATYEQYF. The CDR3 DNA is TGTGCCAGCAGTGTAACAGCCACCTACGAGCAGTACTTC. The rearrangement links TRBV25-1 to TRBJ2-7; D unclear. The CDR3 has 13 residues. Per the germline V gene, CDR1 is MGHDK and CDR2 is SYGVNS. V lost 4 bases, J lost 2 bases, and 9 bases lay in between.

V is TRBV7-2 and J is TRBJ2-7, with D hard to call. Germline CDR1 SGHTA, CDR2 FQGNSA. The CDR3 is made up of 11 amino acids. Trimming pared 5 bases from V and 3 bases from J, leaving 5 bases between. The DNA for the CDR3 is TGTGCCAGCAGCCGGAGCTACGAGCAGTACTTC. Translating gives CASSRSYEQYF.

The chain recombines TRBV5-3 with TRBJ1-2; no clear D gene. TRBV5-3 is an ORF, with its function uncertain. CDR3 size: 13 residues. Trimming cost V 5 bases and J 4 bases, with 12 bases left between them. The CDR3: CARSSLRFYGYTF. CDR3 bases: TGTGCCAGAAGTTCCCTACGGTTCTATGGCTACACCTTC.

The gene calls are TRBV3-1 (or the pseudogene TRBV3-2) and TRBJ2-7, with D possibly being TRBD1 (5 bases). Germline V lookup: CDR1 LGHDT, CDR2 YNNKEL (reference sequence). Trimming shortened V by 4 bases and J by 0 bases, and 7 bases separated the two germline ends. CDR3 length: 13 residues. The CDR3 DNA sequence: TGTGCCAGCAGCCCAGGGATCTCCTACGAGCAGTACTTC. Translating it yields CASSPGISYEQYF.

This chain connects TRBV4-2 to TRBJ1-1; D possibly corresponds to TRBD1 (5 bases). Germline CDR1 reads LGHNA; CDR2 reads YNFKEQ. The CDR3 length is 13 residues. Trimming left V 4 bases short and J 3 bases short, with 9 bases between. CDR3 residues: CASSRDLYTEAFF. As DNA, the CDR3 is TGTGCCAGCAGCCGGGACCTGTACACTGAAGCTTTCTTT.

This clone was recorded only once. The chain carries TRBV10-3 and TRBJ2-7; the match to TRBD2 covers 9 bases. V trimming: 0 bases; J trimming: 2 bases; junction bases outside the gene matches: 8. The CDR3 is 17 residues long. Germline V gives CDR1 ENHRY, CDR2 SYGVKD. CDR3 loop: CAISESISGGPAYEQYF. CDR3 DNA: TGTGCCATCAGTGAGTCGATCAGCGGGGGGCCCGCCTACGAGCAGTACTTC.

The chain employs TRBV2 and TRBJ2-1, with D uncertain. V was clipped by 7 bases and J by 0 bases, with 13 bases between them. The CDR3 sequence is 15 residues long. Per the germline V gene, CDR1 is SNHLY and CDR2 is FYNNEI. The CDR3 spells CASKPGESSYNEQFF. CDR3 in DNA: TGTGCCAGCAAACCGGGCGAGAGCTCCTACAATGAGCAGTTCTTC.

With respect to this clone: The sample carries other DNA sequences with the same CDR3. The chain recombines TRBV3-1 (or the pseudogene TRBV3-2) with TRBJ2-3; 9 bases match TRBD2. Looked up from germline, CDR1 is LGHDT and CDR2 is YNNKEL (reference sequence). J lost 3 bases, V lost 4 bases, and 8 bases had no gene match. The CDR3 is made up of 16 amino acids. This CDR3 is CASSPYSGGGTDTQYF. CDR3 DNA: TGTGCCAGCAGCCCCTATAGCGGGGGAGGGACAGATACGCAGTATTTT.

The CDR3 loop reads CASSHRTGDGNTEAFF. DNA for the CDR3: TGTGCCAGCAGCCATCGAACAGGGGACGGAAACACTGAAGCTTTCTTT. The J gene is TRBJ1-1, the V gene TRBV7-9; 7 bases match TRBD1. This CDR3 is 16 amino acids long. Unmatched junction bases numbered 11, after V lost 5 bases and J lost 2 bases. CDR1 is SEHNR and CDR2 is FQNEAQ in the germline V gene (reference sequence).

The DNA of the CDR3 is TGTGCCAGCAGCCAAGGGACAGGGAGCTCCTACGAGCAGTACTTC. This gives the protein CASSQGTGSSYEQYF. The chain links TRBV5-4 to TRBJ2-7; 9 nucleotides align to TRBD1. After removal of 4 bases from V and 0 bases from J, the junction contained 5 bases not matched to a gene. The germline V gene encodes CDR1 SGHNT and CDR2 YYREEE (reference sequence). This CDR3 region has 15 residues.

The CDR3 region is CAVALREKLFF. For the CDR3, the DNA is TGTGCTGTGGCTCTTCGGGAAAAACTGTTTTTT. The chain is built from TRBV28 and TRBJ1-4; D remains unclear. The germline V gene has CDR1 MDHEN and CDR2 SYDVKM. This CDR3 is 11 amino acids long. Looking up the rest from reference TRBV28 and TRBJ1-4 gives the full variable domain: DVKVTQSSRYLVKRTGEKVFLECVQDMDHENMFWYRQDPGLGLRLIYFSYDVKMKEKGDIPEGYSVSREKKERFSLILESASTNQTSMYLCAVALREKLFFGSGTQLSVL.

The chain employs TRBV7-2 and TRBJ2-7; 8 positions agree with TRBD1. With V trimmed by 6 bases and J by 6 bases, 7 bases remained unmatched. The CDR3 runs 13 residues. Per germline, CDR1 SGHTA and CDR2 FQGNSA. The CDR3 spells CASSRDRGGEQYF. CDR3 DNA sequence: TGTGCCAGCAGTCGTGACAGGGGAGGCGAGCAGTACTTC.

The chain links TRBV5-6 to TRBJ1-1, with TRBD1 as a possible D gene (5 bases). In germline, CDR1 is SGHDT, CDR2 YYEEEE. CDR3 size: 13 residues. V lost 5 bases and J lost 11, with 19 bases in between. This CDR3 is CASSWMGTWRAFF. DNA of the CDR3: TGTGCCAGCAGTTGGATGGGGACGTGGAGGGCTTTCTTT.

The V gene is TRBV18, the J gene TRBJ1-1; D is ambiguous. The germline V gene encodes CDR1 KGHSH and CDR2 LQKENI. The CDR3 has 14 amino acids. Deletions cut 2 bases from V and 2 bases from J, with 9 bases between. This CDR3 reads CASSPGQTNTEAFF. The CDR3 DNA reads as TGTGCCAGCTCACCAGGGCAGACAAACACTGAAGCTTTCTTT.

This clone was seen a single time. The rearrangement links TRBV18 to TRBJ2-2, with TRBD1 matching over 9 bases. The CDR3 covers 16 residues. V dropped 0 bases and J dropped 6; count of bases not matched to a gene: 5. Germline V gene lookup returns CDR1 KGHSH and CDR2 LQKENI. The CDR3 is CASSPPGDRVAGELFF. The DNA for the CDR3 is TGTGCCAGCTCACCACCGGGGGACAGGGTCGCCGGGGAGCTGTTTTTT.

This CDR3 is CSASQVELLSYNSPLHF. The CDR3 coding sequence is TGCAGTGCTAGTCAGGTGGAACTACTTTCCTATAATTCACCCCTCCACTTT. This chain uses TRBV20-1 with TRBJ1-6; the D is unclear. The CDR3 extends over 17 amino acids. V lost 3 bases and J 1 base, leaving 16 bases between the germline ends. Germline values: CDR1 DFQATT, CDR2 SNEGSKA (reference sequence).

The chain carries TRBV5-6 and TRBJ2-7, with D perhaps matching TRBD1 (5 bases). Trimming stripped 4 bases from V and 3 bases from J, with 17 bases between. The CDR3 contains 15 residues. Germline V gives CDR1 SGHDT, CDR2 YYEEEE. The chain's CDR3 is CASSADKQFNYEQYF. CDR3 nucleotide sequence: TGTGCCAGCAGCGCGGACAAGCAGTTTAACTACGAGCAGTACTTC.

The V and J genes are TRBV2 and TRBJ2-7; unclear D gene. The CDR3 is 14 amino acids. Trimming cost V 5 bases and J 4 bases, with 15 bases left between them. Germline V gene lookup returns CDR1 SNHLY and CDR2 FYNNEI. For the CDR3, the DNA is TGTGCCAGCAGTCTTCCGGGTTCGGTATACGAGCAGTACTTC. It yields the protein CASSLPGSVYEQYF.